Sequencing of this T cell receptor (beta chain) was carried out in a study of breast tumors, draining lymph nodes, adjacent tissues. The germline V gene has CDR1 MGHRA and CDR2 YSYEKL. Trimming took 4 bases from V and 1 from J; bases not matched to a gene: 11. This CDR3 is built from 18 residues. Samples came from axillary lymph nodes draining the breast cancer. One entry per CDR3 protein, called by TCRdb with MiXCR from the multiplex PCR reads. There are 250,000 or so distinct CDR3 sequences in the sample; 30% to 35% occur only once, and more than 0.95% lies in the top ten. Study results and limitations: Tumor repertoires ranked between lymph nodes and nontumor tissue in diversity, with V and J gene preferences.

Many counts were recorded for this clonotype. Its antigen remains unknown. The clonotype comes from a female donor with breast cancer. Some clones in this sample may be carry-over from other donors' samples. The V and J genes are TRBV4-1 and TRBJ2-3; 10 positions agree with TRBD2. The sequenced sample was axillary lymph node tissue. The CDR3 coding sequence is TGCGCCAGCAGCCCAGATCAGAGCGGGAGGGCCGGCACAGATACGCAGTATTTT. This encodes CASSPDQSGRAGTDTQYF.